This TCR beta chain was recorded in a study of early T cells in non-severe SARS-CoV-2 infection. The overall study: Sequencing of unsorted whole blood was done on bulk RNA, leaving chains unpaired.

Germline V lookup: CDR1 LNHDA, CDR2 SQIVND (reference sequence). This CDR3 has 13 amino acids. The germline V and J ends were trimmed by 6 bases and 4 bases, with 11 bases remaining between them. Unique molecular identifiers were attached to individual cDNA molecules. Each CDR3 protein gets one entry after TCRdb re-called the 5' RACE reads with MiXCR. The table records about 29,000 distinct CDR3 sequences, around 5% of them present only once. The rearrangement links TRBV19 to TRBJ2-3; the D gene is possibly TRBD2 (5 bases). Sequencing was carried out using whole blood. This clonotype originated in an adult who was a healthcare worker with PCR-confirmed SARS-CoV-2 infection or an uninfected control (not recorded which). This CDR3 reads CASSTLAPDTQYF. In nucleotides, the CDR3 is TGTGCCAGTAGCACCCTAGCCCCAGATACGCAGTATTTT.